This T cell receptor (beta chain) is from a study of cytomegalovirus exposure and HLA in healthy donors. Broader study findings: There were reportedly fewer N-insertions in an Asian-associated ancestry cluster than the approximately 630-donor mean, in a later analysis. A few chains tied to CMV proved CMV antigen-specific in vitro.

On this clone itself: Its antigen remains unidentified.

PCR amplification relied on 60 Vbeta primers (plus 13 Jbeta primers). How the authors handled the data: About 9.9 million of the about 80 million unique TCR beta chains counted in a later analysis were shared. The data were produced by immunoSEQ multiplex PCR, yet TCRdb's version contains in-frame clones alone and is incomplete. V, J and clone size reflect that table, while D and trimming were determined from the DNA. This repertoire includes roughly 80,000 clones. There are 12 residues in the CDR3. V dropped 6 bases and J dropped 5 bases, with 10 bases sitting between them. Per germline, CDR1 SEHNR and CDR2 FQNEAQ (reference sequence).

V usage is TRBV7-9 and J usage is TRBJ2-5; D is unclear. The receptor was derived from a woman aged 30 to 39 in good health and CMV-seronegative. The sample was PBMCs. The CDR3 spells CASRPGTETQYF. CDR3 DNA sequence: TGTGCCAGCAGACCAGGCACGGAGACCCAGTACTTC.